This T cell receptor (beta chain) was profiled in a study of blood T cell repertoires in COVID-19. Study context: The United States, Italy and Spain were the sources of the acute and convalescent COVID-19 samples.

CDR3 length: 15 amino acids. CDR1 is SNHLY and CDR2 is FYNNEI in the germline V gene. The trim removed 5 bases at V and 7 bases at J, leaving 7 bases unmatched. This clone came up once. As handled by the study authors: Quantification of nucleated cells was approximated via reference gene primer amplification. Repertoires were generated with immunoSEQ multiplex PCR, while TCRdb's copy carries only in-frame clones and drops some. Clone size and V and J calls were adopted from that table, with D and trimming inferred from the DNA. Here the sample spans 150,000 to 200,000 clones, about 80% being singletons.

This sequence was found in a man aged 60 to 75 with acute or convalescent COVID-19. The sample was peripheral blood. This rearrangement joins TRBV2 to TRBJ1-6; TRBD1 aligns across 8 bases. CDR3 coding DNA: TGTGCCAGCAGTTTATCAGGGGGCGCGAATTCACCCCTCCACTTT. Amino acids: CASSLSGGANSPLHF.